The 6 T cell receptor beta chains below come from one sample, sequenced in a study of T cells in Graves' hyperthyroidism and ophthalmopathy. Amplification yielded TCR beta CDR3 regions, with RNA transcripts as the source. First-round RT-PCR targeting the TCR CDR3 was performed with the HTBI primer set. TCRdb reanalysed the multiplex PCR reads using MiXCR and keeps one entry per CDR3 protein. The sample holds roughly 290,000 distinct CDR3 sequences, 13% seen once. Source material: blood. The receptors originated from a woman in her thirties with Graves' hyperthyroidism that later progressed to Graves' ophthalmopathy.

This clonotype was seen a few times. In nucleotides, the CDR3 is TGTGCCAGCAGCCAAGTAGGGACCCTTTTATTCAATGAGCAGTTCTTC. Protein: CASSQVGTLLFNEQFF. J is TRBJ2-1 and V is TRBV14; D possibly uses TRBD1 or TRBD2 (5 bases each). This CDR3 has 16 amino acids. Trimming shortened V by 1 base and J by 6 bases, and 16 bases separated the two germline ends. Germline V gene sequence: CDR1 SGHDN, CDR2 FVKESK.

The sample holds many counts of this clonotype. The chain recombines TRBV20-1 with TRBJ2-1, with D possibly TRBD2 on 6 matching bases. The CDR3 sequence is 14 residues long. In germline, CDR1 is DFQATT, CDR2 SNEGSKA (reference sequence). Trimming cost V 5 bases and J 8 bases, with 19 bases left between them. The CDR3, as DNA: TGCAGTGCTCTAGATGTTAGCGGAAACCATGAGCAGTTCTTC. Protein sequence: CSALDVSGNHEQFF.

This clonotype was seen ten or more times. The V and J genes are TRBV15 and TRBJ2-3, with TRBD2 matching 7 bases. Germline V gene lookup returns CDR1 LNHNV and CDR2 YYDKDF (reference sequence). CDR3 size: 16 residues. V lost 9 bases and J lost 2; bases outside the gene matches: 14. The CDR3 is CATARDKSGITDTQYF. For the CDR3, the DNA is TGTGCCACTGCCAGAGATAAGAGCGGGATCACAGATACGCAGTATTTT.

This clonotype was seen only a few times. Just one base apart from a much larger clone, this may be a read error. Lacking the conserved final phenylalanine or tryptophan, this CDR3 likely reflects a read error. CDR3 amino acids: CASSPLSLNQPQHL. The DNA of the CDR3 is TGTGCCAGCAGTCCCCTATCCCTAAATCAGCCCCAGCATTTG. The V gene is TRBV27, the J gene TRBJ1-5; D gene unclear. Germline CDR1 and CDR2: MNHEY and SMNVEV (reference sequence). This CDR3 spans 14 amino acids. V gave up 5 bases and J gave up 4 bases, with 12 bases separating them.

This chain uses TRBV7-2 with TRBJ2-3; 9 positions agree with TRBD1. Germline V gene data show CDR1 as SGHTA and CDR2 as FQGNSA. There are 16 residues in the CDR3. The trim removed 3 bases at V and 4 bases at J, leaving 8 bases unmatched. The CDR3: CASSLVGQGLADTQYF. CDR3 in DNA: TGTGCCAGCAGCTTGGTGGGACAGGGTCTCGCAGATACGCAGTATTTT. The full variable domain, its missing parts supplied by reference TRBV7-2 and TRBJ2-3, is GAGVSQSPSNKVTEKGKDVELRCDPISGHTALYWYRQSLGQGLEFLIYFQGNSAPDKSGLPSDRFSAERTGGSVSTLTIQRTQQEDSAVYLCASSLVGQGLADTQYFGPGTRLTVL.

Only a few counts were recorded for this clonotype. The chain recombines TRBV20-1 with TRBJ1-1; TRBD1 might be the D (5 bases). The CDR3 spans 17 residues. Germline lookup yields CDR1 DFQATT and CDR2 SNEGSKA (reference sequence). V was clipped by 3 bases and J by 0 bases, with 20 bases between them. The CDR3, as DNA: TGCAGTGCTAGTAGTCGGGGGAGGGGAAAAATGAACACTGAAGCTTTCTTT. Encoded protein: CSASSRGRGKMNTEAFF.